This T cell receptor (beta chain) was found in a study of blood T cell repertoires in COVID-19. Study overall: Acute and convalescent COVID-19 specimens originated in the United States, Italy and Spain. In each case, the material was cDNA or gDNA derived from T cells, B-cell-depleted T cells, or PBMCs.

This CDR3 spans 14 amino acids. Trimming stripped 1 base from V and 3 bases from J, with 7 bases between. CDR1 and CDR2 from the germline V gene are KGHDR and SFDVKD. In this sample, this clone turned up a few times. Original methodology: Scientists estimated how many nucleated cells there were by amplifying reference gene primers. Sequencing used immunoSEQ multiplex PCR; TCRdb keeps in-frame clones, though not all of them. That table furnishes V, J and clone size, whereas the DNA furnished D and trimming. The table shows about 140,000 clones, with 60% to 85% occurring only once. This rearrangement joins TRBV24-1 to TRBJ2-3; D call uncertain. Sequenced: peripheral blood. This receptor was identified in a man aged 45 to 65 with acute or convalescent COVID-19. Here the CDR3 DNA reads TGTGCCACCAGTGATTTAGCACGGACAGATACGCAGTATTTT. It translates to CATSDLARTDTQYF.